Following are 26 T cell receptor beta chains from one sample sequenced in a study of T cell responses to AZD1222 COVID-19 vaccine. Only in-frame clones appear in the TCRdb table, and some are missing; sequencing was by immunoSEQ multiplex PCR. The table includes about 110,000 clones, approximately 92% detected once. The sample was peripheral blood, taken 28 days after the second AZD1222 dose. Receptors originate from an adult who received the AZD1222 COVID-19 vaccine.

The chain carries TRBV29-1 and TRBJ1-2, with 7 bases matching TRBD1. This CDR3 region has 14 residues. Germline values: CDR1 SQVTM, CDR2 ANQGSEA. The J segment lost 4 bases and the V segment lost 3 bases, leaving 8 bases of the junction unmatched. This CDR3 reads CSVDGEGARYGYTF. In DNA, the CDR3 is TGCAGCGTTGACGGGGAGGGGGCGCGCTATGGCTACACCTTC.

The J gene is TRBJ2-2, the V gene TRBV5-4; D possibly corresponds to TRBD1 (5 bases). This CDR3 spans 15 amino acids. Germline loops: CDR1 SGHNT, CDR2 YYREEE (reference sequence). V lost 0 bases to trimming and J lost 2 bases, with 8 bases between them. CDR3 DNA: TGTGCCAGCAGCTTGGCAGGGCAAAACACCGGGGAGCTGTTTTTT. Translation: CASSLAGQNTGELFF.

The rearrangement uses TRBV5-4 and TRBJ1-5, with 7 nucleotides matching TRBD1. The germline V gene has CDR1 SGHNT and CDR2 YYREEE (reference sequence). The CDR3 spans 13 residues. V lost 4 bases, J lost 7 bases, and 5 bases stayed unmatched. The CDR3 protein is CASSEQGRQPQHF. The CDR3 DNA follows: TGTGCCAGCAGCGAACAGGGGAGGCAGCCCCAGCATTTT.

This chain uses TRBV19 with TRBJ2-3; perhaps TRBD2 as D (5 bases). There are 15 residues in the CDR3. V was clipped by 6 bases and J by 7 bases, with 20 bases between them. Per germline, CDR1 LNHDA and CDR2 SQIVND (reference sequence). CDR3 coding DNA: TGTGCCAGTAGGCCACCGGGATCCCAGGCGCATACGCAGTATTTT. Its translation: CASRPPGSQAHTQYF.

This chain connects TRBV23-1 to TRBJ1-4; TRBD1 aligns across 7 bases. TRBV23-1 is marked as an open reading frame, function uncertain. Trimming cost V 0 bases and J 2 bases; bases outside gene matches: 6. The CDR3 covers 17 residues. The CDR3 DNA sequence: TGCGCCAGCAGTCAATCTACAGGGGTGCGGACTAATGAAAAACTGTTTTTT. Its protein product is CASSQSTGVRTNEKLFF.

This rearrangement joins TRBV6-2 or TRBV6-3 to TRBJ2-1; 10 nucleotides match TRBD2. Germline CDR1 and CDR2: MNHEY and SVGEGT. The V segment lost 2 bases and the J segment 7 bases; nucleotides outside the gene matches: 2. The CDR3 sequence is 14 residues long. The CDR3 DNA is TGTGCCAGCAGTTACGTAGCGGGGGGTAATGAGCAGTTCTTC. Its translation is CASSYVAGGNEQFF.

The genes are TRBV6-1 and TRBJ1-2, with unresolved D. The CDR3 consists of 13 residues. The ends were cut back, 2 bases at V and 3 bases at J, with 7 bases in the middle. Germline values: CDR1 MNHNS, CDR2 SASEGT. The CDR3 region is CASSEYRYYGYTF. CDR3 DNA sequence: TGTGCCAGCAGTGAATACCGATACTATGGCTACACCTTC.

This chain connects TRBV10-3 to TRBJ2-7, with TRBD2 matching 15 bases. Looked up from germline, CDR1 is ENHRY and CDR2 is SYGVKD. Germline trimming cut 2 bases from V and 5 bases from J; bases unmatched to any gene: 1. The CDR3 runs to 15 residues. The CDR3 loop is CAISEGTSGGNEQYF. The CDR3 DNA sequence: TGTGCCATCAGTGAGGGGACTAGCGGGGGGAACGAGCAGTACTTC.

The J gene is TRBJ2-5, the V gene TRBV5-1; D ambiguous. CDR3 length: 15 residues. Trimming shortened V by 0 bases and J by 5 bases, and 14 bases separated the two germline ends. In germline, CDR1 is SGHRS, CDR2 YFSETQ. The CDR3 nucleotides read TGCGCCAGCAGCTTGGCTCTTCCCAGTCGGGAGACCCAGTACTTC. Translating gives CASSLALPSRETQYF.

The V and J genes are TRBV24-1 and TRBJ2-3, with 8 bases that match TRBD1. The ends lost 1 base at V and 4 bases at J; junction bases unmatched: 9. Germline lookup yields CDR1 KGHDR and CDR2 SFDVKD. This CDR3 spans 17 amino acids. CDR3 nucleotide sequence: TGTGCCACCAGTGATTTACCCGGACAGGGTGTGGCAGATACGCAGTATTTT. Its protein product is CATSDLPGQGVADTQYF.

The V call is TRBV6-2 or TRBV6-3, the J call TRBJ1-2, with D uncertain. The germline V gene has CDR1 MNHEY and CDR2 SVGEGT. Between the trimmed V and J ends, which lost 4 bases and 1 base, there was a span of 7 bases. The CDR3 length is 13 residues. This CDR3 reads CASSLHFNYGYTF. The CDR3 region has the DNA TGTGCCAGCAGTTTACACTTTAACTATGGCTACACCTTC.

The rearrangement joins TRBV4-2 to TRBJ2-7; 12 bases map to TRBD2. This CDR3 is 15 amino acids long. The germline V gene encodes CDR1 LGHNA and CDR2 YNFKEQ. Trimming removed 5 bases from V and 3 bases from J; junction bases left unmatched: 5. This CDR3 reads CASSFKTSGGYEQYF. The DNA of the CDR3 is TGTGCCAGCAGCTTCAAGACTAGCGGGGGCTACGAGCAGTACTTC.

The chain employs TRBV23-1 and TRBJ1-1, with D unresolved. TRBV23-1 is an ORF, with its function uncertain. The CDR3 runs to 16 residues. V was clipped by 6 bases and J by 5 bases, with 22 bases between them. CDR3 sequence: CASSAVQNHLGTEAFF. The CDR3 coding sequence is TGCGCCAGCAGCGCCGTCCAAAACCACCTGGGAACTGAAGCTTTCTTT.

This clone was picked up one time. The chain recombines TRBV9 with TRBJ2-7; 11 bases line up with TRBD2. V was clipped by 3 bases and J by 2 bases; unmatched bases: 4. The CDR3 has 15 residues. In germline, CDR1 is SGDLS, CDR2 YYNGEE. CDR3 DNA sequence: TGTGCCAGCAGCGCCGGGACTAGCGGAGCCTACGAGCAGTACTTC. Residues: CASSAGTSGAYEQYF.

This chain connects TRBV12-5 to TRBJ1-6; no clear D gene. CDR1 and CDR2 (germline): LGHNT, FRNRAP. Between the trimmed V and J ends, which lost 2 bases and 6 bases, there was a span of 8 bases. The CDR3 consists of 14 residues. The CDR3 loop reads CASGLSSLNSPLHF. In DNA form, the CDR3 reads TGTGCTAGTGGTTTGAGTAGTCTTAATTCACCCCTCCACTTT.

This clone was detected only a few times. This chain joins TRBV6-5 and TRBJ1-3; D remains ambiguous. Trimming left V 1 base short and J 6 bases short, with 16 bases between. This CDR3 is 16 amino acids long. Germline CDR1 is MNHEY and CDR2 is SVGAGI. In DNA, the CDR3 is TGTGCCAGCAGTTACTATGCGGGCCAGGCCGAAAACACCATATATTTT. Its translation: CASSYYAGQAENTIYF.

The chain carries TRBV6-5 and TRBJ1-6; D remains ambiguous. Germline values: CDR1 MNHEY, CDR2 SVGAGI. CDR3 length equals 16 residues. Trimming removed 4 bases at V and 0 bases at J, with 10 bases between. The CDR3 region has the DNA TGTGCCAGCAGTTTTAGACGGACCTCCTATAATTCACCCCTCCACTTT. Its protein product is CASSFRRTSYNSPLHF.

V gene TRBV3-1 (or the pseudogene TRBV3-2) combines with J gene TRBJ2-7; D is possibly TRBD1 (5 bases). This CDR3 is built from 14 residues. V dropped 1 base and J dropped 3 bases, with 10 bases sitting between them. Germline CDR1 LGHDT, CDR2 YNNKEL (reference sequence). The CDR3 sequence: CASSQVTDSYEQYF. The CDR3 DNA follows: TGTGCCAGCAGCCAAGTGACAGACAGCTACGAGCAGTACTTC.

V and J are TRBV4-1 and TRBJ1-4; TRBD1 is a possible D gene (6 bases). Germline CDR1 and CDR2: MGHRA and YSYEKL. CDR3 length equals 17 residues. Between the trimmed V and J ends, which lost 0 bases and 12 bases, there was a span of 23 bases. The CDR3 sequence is CASSQDPTGGEGGELFF. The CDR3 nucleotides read TGCGCCAGCAGCCAAGATCCGACCGGGGGCGAGGGTGGAGAACTGTTTTTT.

The CDR3 loop is CASSFQGGYEQFF. CDR3 nucleotides: TGTGCCAGCAGCTTCCAGGGAGGATATGAGCAGTTCTTC. The chain has TRBV11-2 and TRBJ2-1; D is possibly TRBD2 (6 bases). Trimming stripped 3 bases from V and 8 bases from J, with 11 bases between. CDR3 length: 13 residues. In germline, CDR1 is SGHAT, CDR2 FQNNGV.

The CDR3 DNA reads as TGCGCCAGCAGCTTGGGGGGCACCAGCTCCTACGAGCAGTACTTC. Protein product: CASSLGGTSSYEQYF. J is TRBJ2-7 and V is TRBV5-1, with D possibly TRBD1 on 5 matching bases. This CDR3 has 15 amino acids. Looked up from germline, CDR1 is SGHRS and CDR2 is YFSETQ. V was shortened by 0 bases and J by 0 bases, with 10 bases between the two germline ends. Full variable domain (outside the CDR3, taken from reference TRBV5-1 and TRBJ2-7): KAGVTQTPRYLIKTRGQQVTLSCSPISGHRSVSWYQQTPGQGLQFLFEYFSETQRNKGNFPGRFSGRQFSNSRSEMNVSTLELGDSALYLCASSLGGTSSYEQYFGPGTRLTVT.

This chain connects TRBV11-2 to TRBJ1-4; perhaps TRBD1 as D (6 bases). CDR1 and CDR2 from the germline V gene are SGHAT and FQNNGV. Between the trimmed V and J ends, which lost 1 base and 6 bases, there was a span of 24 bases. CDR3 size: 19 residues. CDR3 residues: CASSLVGTPIHFPDEKLFF. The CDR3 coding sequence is TGTGCCAGCAGCTTAGTGGGGACACCAATTCACTTCCCCGATGAAAAACTGTTTTTT.

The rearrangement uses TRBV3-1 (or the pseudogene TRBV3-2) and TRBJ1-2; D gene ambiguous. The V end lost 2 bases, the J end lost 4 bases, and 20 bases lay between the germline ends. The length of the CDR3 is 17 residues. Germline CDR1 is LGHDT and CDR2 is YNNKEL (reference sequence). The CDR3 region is CASSQYRIKSPSYGYTF. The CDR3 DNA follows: TGTGCCAGCAGCCAATACCGGATCAAATCCCCGAGCTATGGCTACACCTTC.

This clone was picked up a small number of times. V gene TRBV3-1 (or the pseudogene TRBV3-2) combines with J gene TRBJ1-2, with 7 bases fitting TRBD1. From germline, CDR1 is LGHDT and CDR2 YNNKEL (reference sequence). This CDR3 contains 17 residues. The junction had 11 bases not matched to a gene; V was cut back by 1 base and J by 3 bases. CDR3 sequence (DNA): TGTGCCAGCAGCCAAGGATGGAAGGGCGACAGGGACTATGGCTACACCTTC. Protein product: CASSQGWKGDRDYGYTF.

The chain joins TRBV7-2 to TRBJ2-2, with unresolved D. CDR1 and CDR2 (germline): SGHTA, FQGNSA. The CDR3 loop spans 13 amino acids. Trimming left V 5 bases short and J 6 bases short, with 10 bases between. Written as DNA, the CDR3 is TGTGCCAGCAGCGATCCCAGTGCCGGGGAGCTGTTTTTT. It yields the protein CASSDPSAGELFF. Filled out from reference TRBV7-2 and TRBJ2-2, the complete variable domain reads GAGVSQSPSNKVTEKGKDVELRCDPISGHTALYWYRQSLGQGLEFLIYFQGNSAPDKSGLPSDRFSAERTGGSVSTLTIQRTQQEDSAVYLCASSDPSAGELFFGEGSRLTVL.

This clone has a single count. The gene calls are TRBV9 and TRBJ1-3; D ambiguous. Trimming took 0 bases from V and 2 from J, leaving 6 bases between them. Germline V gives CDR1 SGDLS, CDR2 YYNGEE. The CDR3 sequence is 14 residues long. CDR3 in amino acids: CASSVGVTGNTIYF. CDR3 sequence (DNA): TGTGCCAGCAGCGTAGGTGTTACTGGAAACACCATATATTTT.